These 9 T cell receptor beta chains came from one sample sequenced in a study of early T cells in non-severe SARS-CoV-2 infection. TCRdb reprocessed the 5' RACE reads with MiXCR, giving one entry per CDR3 protein. The table has about 66,000 distinct CDR3 sequences, roughly 10% seen once; the top ten hold about 3.5%. Sequencing was performed on whole blood. The receptors stem from an adult who was a healthcare worker with PCR-confirmed SARS-CoV-2 infection or an uninfected control (not recorded which).

This clonotype turned up a few times. The chain recombines TRBV7-3 with TRBJ2-3, with TRBD2 matching 8 bases. Germline V gives CDR1 SGHTA, CDR2 FQGTGA. V was pared by 3 bases and J by 4 bases, with 6 bases of the junction left unmatched. The CDR3 is made up of 15 amino acids. CDR3 coding DNA: TGTGCCAGCAGCTTCAACGGGAGGGCCGCAGATACGCAGTATTTT. This encodes CASSFNGRAADTQYF. The full variable domain, in which reference TRBV7-3 and TRBJ2-3 provide the parts outside the CDR3, is GAGVSQTPSNKVTEKGKYVELRCDPISGHTALYWYRQSLGQGPEFLIYFQGTGAADDSGLPNDRFFAVRPEGSVSTLKIQRTERGDSAVYLCASSFNGRAADTQYFGPGTRLTVL.

V gene TRBV9 combines with J gene TRBJ2-5; possible D gene TRBD2, 5 bases. The germline V and J ends were trimmed by 0 bases and 7 bases, with 16 bases remaining between them. The germline V gene encodes CDR1 SGDLS and CDR2 YYNGEE. There are 15 residues in the CDR3. CDR3 DNA: TGTGCCAGCAGCGTAGATGAGGCGCCGGGGTGGACCCAGTACTTC. Translated: CASSVDEAPGWTQYF.

This clonotype was recorded many times. This chain connects TRBV5-4 to TRBJ2-2; a possible D gene is TRBD2 (6 bases). This CDR3 comprises 16 residues. The germline V and J ends were trimmed by 4 bases and 6 bases, with 19 bases remaining between them. Germline CDR1 and CDR2: SGHNT and YYREEE (reference sequence). The CDR3 reads CASSQESEGRAGELFF. As DNA, the CDR3 is TGTGCCAGCAGCCAAGAATCGGAGGGTCGGGCCGGGGAGCTGTTTTTT.

The chain recombines TRBV5-1 with TRBJ2-2; D remains ambiguous. V shed 6 bases and J shed 0 bases, with 12 bases lying between them. CDR3 size: 15 residues. Germline CDR1 SGHRS, CDR2 YFSETQ. CDR3 in DNA: TGCGCCAGCAAAGTAGGCCCATCGAACACCGGGGAGCTGTTTTTT. It is translated as CASKVGPSNTGELFF.

This clonotype was detected a few times. The V and J genes are TRBV12-3 or TRBV12-4 and TRBJ2-1; TRBD1 matches at 8 bases. There are 15 residues in the CDR3. V gave up 6 bases and J gave up 1 base; unmatched junction bases: 5. The CDR3 coding sequence is TGTGCCAGCAGCCCGGGACAGGTTTCCTACAATGAGCAGTTCTTC. Residues: CASSPGQVSYNEQFF.

This clonotype has only a few counts. The chain links TRBV6-1 to TRBJ2-3; D gene unclear. The CDR3 spans 15 residues. V lost 8 bases, J lost 0 bases, and 15 bases lay in between. The V gene's germline CDR1 is MNHNS and CDR2 SASEGT. The CDR3 region is CASLPLTGSTDTQYF. Written as DNA, the CDR3 is TGTGCCAGCCTACCCTTGACGGGTAGCACAGATACGCAGTATTTT.

The chain is built from TRBV24-1 and TRBJ2-2; the match to TRBD2 covers 7 bases. V was clipped by 3 bases and J by 6 bases; unmatched bases: 12. Germline V gene data show CDR1 as KGHDR and CDR2 as SFDVKD. The CDR3 consists of 17 residues. The CDR3 DNA reads TGTGCCACCAGTGATCCTTCGACTAGCAGTCGGGCCGGGGAGCTGTTTTTT. This sequence encodes CATSDPSTSSRAGELFF.

This clonotype was recorded many times. The chain employs TRBV12-3 or TRBV12-4 and TRBJ1-3; D remains ambiguous. This CDR3 is built from 14 residues. The V end lost 3 bases, the J end lost 0 bases, and 6 bases lay between the germline ends. This CDR3 reads CASSLAISGNTIYF. The CDR3 DNA is TGTGCCAGCAGTTTGGCCATCTCTGGAAACACCATATATTTT.

This clonotype was seen only a few times. The genes are TRBV4-2 and TRBJ2-7; TRBD2 matches 9 bases. Germline V gene lookup returns CDR1 LGHNA and CDR2 YNFKEQ. This CDR3 has 15 residues. V lost 1 base to trimming and J lost 6 bases; unmatched junction nucleotides: 7. The CDR3 spells CASSQAPGLAFEQYF. The CDR3 nucleotides are TGTGCCAGCAGCCAAGCCCCGGGACTAGCTTTCGAGCAGTACTTC.